This is a list of T cell receptor beta chains from one sample in a study of radiotherapy plus CTLA-4 blockade in lung cancer. Some clones are missing from TCRdb's copy, which holds only in-frame ones; the method was immunoSEQ multiplex PCR. Among some 71,000 clones listed, 60% to 80% were seen once. The source material was peripheral blood, sampled from a patient treated with radiotherapy plus ipilimumab. These receptors came from a human donor with non-small cell lung cancer whose response to radiotherapy plus ipilimumab could not be evaluated. Some clones in this sample may be carry-over from other donors' samples. Both conserved end residues are part of each CDR3. D genes are given only for firm matches. The size entry is marked missing in some rows and otherwise reads once, few, many or a size class.

d_gene	j_gene	v_gene	abundance	CDR3nt	CDR3aa
.	TRBJ2-7	TRBV18	.	TGTGCCAGCTCACCTACGGGGATCTCCTACGAGCAGTACTTC	CASSPTGISYEQYF
.	TRBJ2-1	TRBV2	.	TGTGCCAGCAACGTTCGGTATTCCAATGAGCAGTTCTTC	CASNVRYSNEQFF
.	TRBJ2-3	TRBV5-4	.	TGTGCCAGCAGCCCCCAGGACACAGATACGCAGTATTTT	CASSPQDTDTQYF
TRBD2	TRBJ2-7	TRBV5-6	few	TGTGCCAGCAGCTTGAACGGGGGGTCCTACGAGCAGTACTTC	CASSLNGGSYEQYF
TRBD1	TRBJ2-5	TRBV6-5	.	TGTGCCAGCAGCCCGACAGGGGACGAAGAGACCCAGTACTTC	CASSPTGDEETQYF
.	TRBJ1-1	TRBV9	.	TGTGCCAGCAGCCAGGGACACCTGAACACTGAAGCTTTCTTT	CASSQGHLNTEAFF
TRBD1	TRBJ1-2	TRBV9	.	TGTGCCAGCAGCGAAATAACAGGGGACTATGGCTACACCTTC	CASSEITGDYGYTF
.	TRBJ2-5	TRBV5-1	.	TGCGCCAGCAGCTTGCAATCAGGGGAAGAGACCCAGTACTTC	CASSLQSGEETQYF
.	TRBJ2-5	TRBV10-3	few	TGTGCCATCAGTGAGCCAGGTCCGAAGGAGACCCAGTACTTC	CAISEPGPKETQYF
.	TRBJ2-5	TRBV6-1	.	TGTGCCAGCAGTTGGGCAGAGACCCAGTACTTC	CASSWAETQYF
.	TRBJ1-2	TRBV28	.	TGTGCCAGCAGTTTAATGGGGGCCTATGGCTACACCTTC	CASSLMGAYGYTF
.	TRBJ1-6	TRBV19	once	TGTGCCAGTACCCTCACGGGTGCAGGGTCCAGTTCACCCCTCCACTTT	CASTLTGAGSSSPLHF
TRBD2	TRBJ2-3	TRBV7-6	.	TGTGCCAGCAGCGCCCCCCCAGCGGGGGTAGATACGCAGTATTTT	CASSAPPAGVDTQYF
TRBD1	TRBJ1-4	TRBV28	large	TGTGCCAGCAGTTTCCTGGACAGGGGCCGAGATGAAAAACTGTTTTTT	CASSFLDRGRDEKLFF
TRBD1	TRBJ1-6	TRBV7-6	.	TGTGCCAGCAGCCCGGGACAGCATAATTCACCCCTCCACTTT	CASSPGQHNSPLHF
TRBD2	TRBJ2-7	TRBV6-5	.	TGTGCCAGCAGGAGCGGGACTTACTACGAGCAGTACTTC	CASRSGTYYEQYF
.	TRBJ1-2	TRBV5-1	.	TGCGCCAGCAGCTTGGGCGGGGGTTGGCAGAGGGACTACACCTTC	CASSLGGGWQRDYTF
.	TRBJ2-3	TRBV5-6	.	TGTGCCAGCAGCTTCGGGGTAGGCGACGTCGATACGCAGTATTTT	CASSFGVGDVDTQYF
.	TRBJ2-3	TRBV5-5	.	TGTGCCAGCAGCTTCGTAGCTGATACGCAGTATTTT	CASSFVADTQYF
TRBD1	TRBJ1-2	TRBV13	.	TGTGCCAGCAGCCCCCCCCCTGGGACAGCCTATGGCTACACCTTC	CASSPPPGTAYGYTF
.	TRBJ1-1	TRBV12-1	.	TGTGCCAGCAGCCCCTGGACCACCCAGGGCCCTTACACTGAAGCTTTCTTT	CASSPWTTQGPYTEAFF
.	TRBJ1-1	TRBV7-2	.	TGTGCCAGCAGCTTAATAACAAGGGGGAAGACTGAAGCTTTCTTT	CASSLITRGKTEAFF
.	TRBJ1-1	TRBV14	few	TGTGCCAGCAGCCAAGAGGGGTGGAGGACTGAAGCTTTCTTT	CASSQEGWRTEAFF
TRBD1	TRBJ2-2	TRBV6-1	.	TGTGCCAGCAGTGGGGATCTTGGTAGGAGGACAGGCAGGGCAATCGGGGAGCTGTTTTTT	CASSGDLGRRTGRAIGELFF
TRBD1	TRBJ1-2	TRBV9	.	TGTGCCAGCAGCACCCGGGACAGGGGGGACGGCTACACCTTC	CASSTRDRGDGYTF